Presented here are 16 T cell receptor beta chains from one specimen sequenced in a study of cytomegalovirus exposure and HLA in healthy donors. It was with 60 Vbeta and 13 Jbeta primers that the PCR ran. Sequencing was performed with immunoSEQ multiplex PCR; in TCRdb, only in-frame clones are kept and a portion is missing. The table shows about 130,000 clones, with just under 85% occurring only once. The specimen was PBMCs. These receptors came from a boy under 10 years old in good health and CMV-seronegative.

This clone was counted between two and nine times. The V call is TRBV27, the J call TRBJ2-2; weak D call: TRBD2 (5 bases). Trimming pared 4 bases from V and 7 bases from J, leaving 13 bases between. There are 14 residues in the CDR3. Germline-derived CDR1 and CDR2 are MNHEY and SMNVEV (reference sequence). CDR3 coding DNA: TGTGCCAGCAGTTCCGGGCTAGCTGTCGGGGAGCTGTTTTTT. Translated: CASSSGLAVGELFF.

This sequence joins TRBV5-6 and TRBJ2-3; TRBD2 is a possible D gene (6 bases). V gave up 5 bases and J gave up 1 base, with 14 bases separating them. Per the germline V gene, CDR1 is SGHDT and CDR2 is YYEEEE. The CDR3 has 15 residues. The CDR3 coding sequence is TGTGCCAGCAGACTCGGGAGAATGGGCACAGATACGCAGTATTTT. Translating gives CASRLGRMGTDTQYF.

The chain couples TRBV5-4 to TRBJ1-1, with D possibly TRBD1 on 6 matching bases. The CDR3 length is 15 residues. Germline CDR1 is SGHNT and CDR2 is YYREEE (reference sequence). Between the trimmed V and J ends, which lost 0 bases and 2 bases, there was a span of 11 bases. CDR3 sequence reads: CASSLERGTNTEAFF. CDR3 nucleotide sequence: TGTGCCAGCAGCTTGGAGAGGGGGACCAACACTGAAGCTTTCTTT.

CDR3 DNA: TGTGCCACCAGCGGACCCCTGGGTGGGAGAATCCACTACAATGAGCAGTTCTTC. Amino acid sequence: CATSGPLGGRIHYNEQFF. The rearrangement links TRBV15 to TRBJ2-1, with D perhaps TRBD2 (5 bases). The germline V gene has CDR1 LNHNV and CDR2 YYDKDF (reference sequence). Trimming removed 5 bases at V and 3 bases at J, with 23 bases between. This CDR3 is 18 amino acids long. Combining the CDR3 with reference TRBV15 and TRBJ2-1 gives the whole variable domain DAMVIQNPRYQVTQFGKPVTLSCSQTLNHNVMYWYQQKSSQAPKLLFHYYDKDFNNEADTPDNFQSRRPNTSFCFLDIRSPGLGDTAMYLCATSGPLGGRIHYNEQFFGPGTRLTVL.

For the CDR3, the DNA is TGTGCCAGCAGCCAAGAGGGGATCGGGGGACAGGGGACTGGCTACACCTTC. Amino acid sequence: CASSQEGIGGQGTGYTF. The rearrangement uses TRBV4-2 and TRBJ1-2; 10 bases line up with TRBD1. The CDR3 consists of 17 residues. The V and J ends lost 0 bases and 7 bases, in that order; junction bases with no gene match: 11. CDR1 is LGHNA, CDR2 YNFKEQ, per germline.

The CDR3 protein is CASRAARSDEQFF. DNA for the CDR3: TGTGCCAGCCGCGCGGCGAGATCGGATGAGCAGTTCTTC. The gene calls are TRBV11-2 and TRBJ2-1; D gene uncertain. The CDR3 spans 13 residues. V lost 8 bases and J lost 8, with 16 bases in between. Per germline, CDR1 SGHAT and CDR2 FQNNGV.

This clone has just a few counts. V is TRBV18 and J is TRBJ1-2; D perhaps matches TRBD1 (5 bases). Germline loops: CDR1 KGHSH, CDR2 LQKENI. The CDR3 consists of 14 residues. Deletions cut 2 bases from V and 4 bases from J, with 11 bases between. The CDR3 DNA reads as TGTGCCAGCTCACCAGGGGCCCAACGCTATGGCTACACCTTC. Protein product: CASSPGAQRYGYTF.

This clone was picked up one time. The chain couples TRBV6-5 to TRBJ1-2; D might be TRBD1 (6 bases). CDR3 length: 16 residues. Germline V gene sequence: CDR1 MNHEY, CDR2 SVGAGI. The ends were cut back, 2 bases at V and 3 bases at J, with 16 bases in the middle. The DNA of the CDR3 is TGTGCCAGCAGTTACGGGGGGGGCGCGTTAGACTATGGCTACACCTTC. It is translated as CASSYGGGALDYGYTF.

The chain couples TRBV6-1 to TRBJ1-6, with 8 bases lining up with TRBD1. Germline-derived CDR1 and CDR2 are MNHNS and SASEGT. The V and J ends lost 5 bases and 5 bases, in that order; junction bases with no gene match: 5. The CDR3 runs to 15 residues. This CDR3 reads CASSLQGGDNSPLHF. CDR3 bases: TGTGCCAGCAGTCTACAGGGGGGAGATAATTCACCCCTCCACTTT.

The rearrangement links TRBV4-2 to TRBJ2-1; D call uncertain. The germline V gene encodes CDR1 LGHNA and CDR2 YNFKEQ. The CDR3 has 15 amino acids. Deletions cut 0 bases from V and 0 bases from J, with 6 bases between. CDR3 in DNA: TGTGCCAGCAGCCAAGACGAGAGCTCCTACAATGAGCAGTTCTTC. Amino acid sequence: CASSQDESSYNEQFF.

This clone was seen only once. The chain recombines TRBV6-5 with TRBJ2-2, with D perhaps TRBD1 (6 bases). CDR1 and CDR2 (germline): MNHEY, SVGAGI. V lost 7 bases and J lost 5, with 17 bases in between. This CDR3 spans 15 amino acids. The chain's CDR3 is CASTLMGARTGELFF. The CDR3 DNA reads TGTGCCAGCACCCTGATGGGGGCGAGGACCGGGGAGCTGTTTTTT.

In DNA, the CDR3 is TGTGCCAGCAGTCCCAGCTGGGGGGGTAACAATGAGCAGTTCTTC. Its protein product is CASSPSWGGNNEQFF. The rearrangement uses TRBV6-5 and TRBJ2-1, with TRBD2 matching over 7 bases. Germline CDR1 MNHEY, CDR2 SVGAGI. Germline trimming cut 5 bases from V and 5 bases from J; bases unmatched to any gene: 9. The CDR3 covers 15 residues.

This chain joins TRBV7-2 and TRBJ1-2; a possible D gene is TRBD1 (6 bases). The CDR3 covers 13 residues. The germline V gene encodes CDR1 SGHTA and CDR2 FQGNSA. Trimming stripped 7 bases from V and 4 bases from J, with 13 bases between. As DNA, the CDR3 is TGTGCCAGCACGGGGGGGCTGACCTATGGCTACACCTTC. It encodes CASTGGLTYGYTF.

The chain links TRBV13 to TRBJ1-4; 11 nucleotides line up with TRBD1. V lost 5 bases and J lost 4; bases outside the gene matches: 9. The CDR3 is 17 amino acids. In germline, CDR1 is PRHDT, CDR2 FYEKMQ (reference sequence). Here the CDR3 reads CASSRGQGVPLNEKLFF. CDR3 DNA sequence: TGTGCCAGCAGCAGGGGACAGGGGGTTCCCCTTAATGAAAAACTGTTTTTT.

The rearrangement uses TRBV2 and TRBJ1-6; no definite D call. Germline V gives CDR1 SNHLY, CDR2 FYNNEI. CDR3 length: 14 residues. V was shortened by 7 bases and J by 0 bases, with 7 bases between the two germline ends. Written as DNA, the CDR3 is TGTGCCAGCATCTTCAGCTCCTATAATTCACCCCTCCACTTT. Protein product: CASIFSSYNSPLHF.

This chain links TRBV4-3 with TRBJ1-1; perhaps TRBD1 as D (6 bases). The germline V gene encodes CDR1 LGHNA and CDR2 YSLEER. The CDR3 is made up of 13 amino acids. Trimming shortened V by 5 bases and J by 5 bases, and 12 bases separated the two germline ends. CDR3 amino acids: CASSLEQGTEAFF. CDR3 coding DNA: TGCGCCAGCAGCTTAGAACAGGGAACTGAAGCTTTCTTT.